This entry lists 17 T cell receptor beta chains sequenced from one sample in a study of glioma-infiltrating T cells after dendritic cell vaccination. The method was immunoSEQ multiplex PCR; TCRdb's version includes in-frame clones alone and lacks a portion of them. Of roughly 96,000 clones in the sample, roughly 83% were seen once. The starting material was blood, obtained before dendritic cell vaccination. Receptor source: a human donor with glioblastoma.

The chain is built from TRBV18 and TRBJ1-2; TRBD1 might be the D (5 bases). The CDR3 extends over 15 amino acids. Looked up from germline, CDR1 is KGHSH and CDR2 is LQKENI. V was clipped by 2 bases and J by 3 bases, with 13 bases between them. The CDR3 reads CASSPLSGQDYGYTF. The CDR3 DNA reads TGTGCCAGCTCACCATTGTCAGGGCAGGACTATGGCTACACCTTC.

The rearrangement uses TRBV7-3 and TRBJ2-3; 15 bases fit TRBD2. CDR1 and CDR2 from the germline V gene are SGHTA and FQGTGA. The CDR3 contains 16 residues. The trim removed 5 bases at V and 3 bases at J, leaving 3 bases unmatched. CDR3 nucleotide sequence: TGTGCCAGCAGCCGGACTAGCGGGGGGGTGACAGATACGCAGTATTTT. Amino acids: CASSRTSGGVTDTQYF.

Here the CDR3 DNA reads TGTGCCAGCAGCGTAGACTACAGGGGCACTAACTATGGCTACACCTTC. Its protein is CASSVDYRGTNYGYTF. The chain is built from TRBV9 and TRBJ1-2; 7 nucleotides agree with TRBD1. V shed 0 bases and J 0 bases; nucleotides not matched to a gene: 5. The CDR3 spans 16 residues. Per the germline V gene, CDR1 is SGDLS and CDR2 is YYNGEE.

The CDR3 loop reads CASSLVTSNQPQHF. The CDR3 DNA reads TGTGCCAGCAGCTTAGTGACTTCCAATCAGCCCCAGCATTTT. V is TRBV7-9 and J is TRBJ1-5; unclear D gene. The germline gives CDR1 SEHNR, CDR2 FQNEAQ (reference sequence). With 1 base removed from V and 3 bases from J, the gap between germline ends came to 7 bases. The CDR3 runs 14 residues.

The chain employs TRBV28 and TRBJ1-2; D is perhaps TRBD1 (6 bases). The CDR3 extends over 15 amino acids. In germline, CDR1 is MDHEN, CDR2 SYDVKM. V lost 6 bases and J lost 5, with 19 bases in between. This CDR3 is CASSRGAGPLYGYTF. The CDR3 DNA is TGTGCCAGCAGCCGGGGGGCGGGGCCGTTATATGGCTACACCTTC.

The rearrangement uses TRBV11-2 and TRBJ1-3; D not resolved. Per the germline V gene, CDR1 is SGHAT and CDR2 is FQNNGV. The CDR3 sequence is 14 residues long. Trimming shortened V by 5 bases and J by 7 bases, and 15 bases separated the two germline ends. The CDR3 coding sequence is TGTGCCAGCAGCCCCTTGTCGGGGAATAACACCATATATTTT. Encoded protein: CASSPLSGNNTIYF.

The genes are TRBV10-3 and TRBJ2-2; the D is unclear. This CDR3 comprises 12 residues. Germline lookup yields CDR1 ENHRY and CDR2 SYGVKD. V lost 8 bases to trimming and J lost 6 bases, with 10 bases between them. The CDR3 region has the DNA TGTGCCATCGGTACTATCCCCGGGGAGCTGTTTTTT. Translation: CAIGTIPGELFF.

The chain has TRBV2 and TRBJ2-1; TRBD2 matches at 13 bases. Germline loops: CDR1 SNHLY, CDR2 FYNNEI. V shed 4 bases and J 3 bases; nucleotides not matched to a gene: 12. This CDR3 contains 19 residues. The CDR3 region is CASSGVGLAGEGGYNEQFF. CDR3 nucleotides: TGTGCCAGCAGTGGTGTAGGACTAGCGGGAGAGGGGGGCTACAATGAGCAGTTCTTC. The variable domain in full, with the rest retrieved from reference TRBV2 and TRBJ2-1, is EPEVTQTPSHQVTQMGQEVILRCVPISNHLYFYWYRQILGQKVEFLVSFYNNEISEKSEIFDDQFSVERPDGSNFTLKIRSTKLEDSAMYFCASSGVGLAGEGGYNEQFFGPGTRLTVL.

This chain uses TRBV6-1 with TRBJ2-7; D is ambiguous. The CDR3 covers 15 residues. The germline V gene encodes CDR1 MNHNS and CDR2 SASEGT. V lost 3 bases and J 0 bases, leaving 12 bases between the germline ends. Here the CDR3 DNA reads TGTGCCAGCAGTGAGGGTATTAGGAGCTCCTACGAGCAGTACTTC. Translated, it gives CASSEGIRSSYEQYF.

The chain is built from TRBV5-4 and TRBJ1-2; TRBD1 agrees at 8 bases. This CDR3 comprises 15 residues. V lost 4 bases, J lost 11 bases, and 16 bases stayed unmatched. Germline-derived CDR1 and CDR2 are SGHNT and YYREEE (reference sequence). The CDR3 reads CASSPVPGGSPGYTF. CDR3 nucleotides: TGTGCCAGCAGCCCGGTGCCAGGGGGCTCCCCCGGGTACACCTTC. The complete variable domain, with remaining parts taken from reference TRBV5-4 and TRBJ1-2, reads ETGVTQSPTHLIKTRGQQVTLRCSSQSGHNTVSWYQQALGQGPQFIFQYYREEENGRGNFPPRFSGLQFPNYSSELNVNALELDDSALYLCASSPVPGGSPGYTFGSGTRLTVV.

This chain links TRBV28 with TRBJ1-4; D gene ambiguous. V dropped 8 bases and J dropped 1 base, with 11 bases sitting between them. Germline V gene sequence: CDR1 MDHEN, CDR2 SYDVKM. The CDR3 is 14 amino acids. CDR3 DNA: TGTGCCAGCCTTCGGCGGCGAACTAATGAAAAACTGTTTTTT. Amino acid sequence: CASLRRRTNEKLFF.

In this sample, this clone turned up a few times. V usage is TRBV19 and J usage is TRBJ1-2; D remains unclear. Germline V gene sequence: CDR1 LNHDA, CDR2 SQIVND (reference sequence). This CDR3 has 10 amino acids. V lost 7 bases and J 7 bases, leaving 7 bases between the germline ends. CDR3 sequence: CASIRFGYTF. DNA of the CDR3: TGTGCCAGTATTCGGTTTGGCTACACCTTC.

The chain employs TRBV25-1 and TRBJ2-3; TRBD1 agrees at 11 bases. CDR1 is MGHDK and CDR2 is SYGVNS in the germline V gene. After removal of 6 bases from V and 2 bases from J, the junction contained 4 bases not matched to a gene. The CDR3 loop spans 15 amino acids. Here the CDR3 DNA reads TGTGCCAGCAGGGGGACAGGGGGGTACACAGATACGCAGTATTTT. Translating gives CASRGTGGYTDTQYF.

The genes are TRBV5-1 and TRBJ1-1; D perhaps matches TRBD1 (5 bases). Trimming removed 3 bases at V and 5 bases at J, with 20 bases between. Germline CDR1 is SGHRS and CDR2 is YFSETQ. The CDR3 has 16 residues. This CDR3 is CASSWNGGWQETEAFF. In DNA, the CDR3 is TGCGCCAGCAGCTGGAACGGGGGTTGGCAGGAGACTGAAGCTTTCTTT. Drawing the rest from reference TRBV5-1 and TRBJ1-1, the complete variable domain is KAGVTQTPRYLIKTRGQQVTLSCSPISGHRSVSWYQQTPGQGLQFLFEYFSETQRNKGNFPGRFSGRQFSNSRSEMNVSTLELGDSALYLCASSWNGGWQETEAFFGQGTRLTVV.

The CDR3, as DNA: TGCGCCAGCAGCTCCGGGACAGGGACTCTGGAGACCCAGTACTTC. Translating it yields CASSSGTGTLETQYF. The chain combines TRBV5-1 with TRBJ2-5; 9 bases map to TRBD1. CDR3 length equals 15 residues. Germline CDR1 and CDR2: SGHRS and YFSETQ. V lost 3 bases to trimming and J lost 5 bases; unmatched junction nucleotides: 8.

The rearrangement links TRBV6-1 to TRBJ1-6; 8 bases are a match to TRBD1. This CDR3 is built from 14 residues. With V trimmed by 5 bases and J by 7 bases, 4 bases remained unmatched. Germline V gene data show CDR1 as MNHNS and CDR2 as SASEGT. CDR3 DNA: TGTGCCAGCAGTTCAAGACAGGGGAATTCACCCCTCCACTTT. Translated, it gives CASSSRQGNSPLHF.

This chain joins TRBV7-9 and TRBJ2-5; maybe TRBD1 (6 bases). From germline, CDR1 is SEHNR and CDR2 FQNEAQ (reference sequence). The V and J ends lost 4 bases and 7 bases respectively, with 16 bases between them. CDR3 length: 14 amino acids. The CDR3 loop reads CASSSAGTRGTQYF. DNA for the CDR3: TGTGCCAGCAGCTCTGCCGGGACAAGAGGGACCCAGTACTTC.